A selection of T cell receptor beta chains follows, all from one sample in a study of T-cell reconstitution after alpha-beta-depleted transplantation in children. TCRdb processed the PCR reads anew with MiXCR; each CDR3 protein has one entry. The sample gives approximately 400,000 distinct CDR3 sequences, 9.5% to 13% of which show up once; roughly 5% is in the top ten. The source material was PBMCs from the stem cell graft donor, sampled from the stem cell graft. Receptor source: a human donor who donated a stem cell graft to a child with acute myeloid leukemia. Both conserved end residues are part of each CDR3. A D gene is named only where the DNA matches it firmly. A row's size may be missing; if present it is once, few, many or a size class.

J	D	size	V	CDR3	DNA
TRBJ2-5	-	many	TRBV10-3	CAISQGSQETQYF	TGTGCCATCAGTCAGGGAAGTCAAGAGACCCAGTACTTC
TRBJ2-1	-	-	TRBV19	CASSTTGLSYNEQFF	TGTGCCAGTAGTACAACAGGTCTCTCCTACAATGAGCAGTTCTTC
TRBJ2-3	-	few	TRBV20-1	CSADLAGTDTQYF	TGCAGTGCCGACCTGGCGGGCACAGATACGCAGTATTTT
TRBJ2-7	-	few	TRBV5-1	CASSLVAGQYEQYF	TGCGCCAGCAGCTTGGTGGCGGGACAGTACGAGCAGTACTTC
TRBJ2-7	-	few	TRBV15	CATSSHTGPAYEQYF	TGTGCCACCAGCAGCCATACGGGGCCCGCCTACGAGCAGTACTTC
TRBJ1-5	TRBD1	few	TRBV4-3	CASSQEATGVNQPQHF	TGCGCCAGCAGCCAAGAAGCGACAGGGGTAAATCAGCCCCAGCATTTT
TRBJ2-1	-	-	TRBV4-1	CASSQAPDANEQFF	TGCGCCAGCAGCCAAGCCCCCGACGCAAATGAGCAGTTCTTC
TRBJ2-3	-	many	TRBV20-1	CSARVGASTDTQYF	TGCAGTGCTAGAGTGGGGGCCAGCACAGATACGCAGTATTTT
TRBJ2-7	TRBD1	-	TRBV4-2	CASSQDFRDRSSYEQYF	TGTGCCAGCAGCCAAGATTTTAGGGACAGGTCCTCCTACGAGCAGTACTTC
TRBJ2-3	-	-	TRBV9	CASSVVGNTDTQYF	TGTGCCAGCAGCGTAGTTGGTAACACAGATACGCAGTATTTT
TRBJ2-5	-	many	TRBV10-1	CASSAQVRETQYF	TGCGCCAGCAGTGCCCAGGTGCGGGAGACCCAGTACTTC
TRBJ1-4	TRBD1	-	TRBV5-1	CASSFTGARNEKLFF	TGCGCCAGCAGCTTTACAGGGGCGCGAAATGAAAAACTGTTTTTT
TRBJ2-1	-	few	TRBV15	CATSRDLWGESYNEQFF	TGTGCCACCAGCAGAGATCTTTGGGGGGAATCCTACAATGAGCAGTTCTTC
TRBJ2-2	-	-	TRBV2	CASSAGVSNTGELFF	TGTGCCAGCAGTGCCGGGGTCTCGAACACCGGGGAGCTGTTTTTT
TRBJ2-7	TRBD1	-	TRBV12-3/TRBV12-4	CASSPQQGAYEQYF	TGTGCCAGCAGTCCACAACAGGGGGCCTACGAGCAGTACTTC
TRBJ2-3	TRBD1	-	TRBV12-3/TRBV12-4	CASRGQTRGTDTQYF	TGTGCCAGCAGGGGACAGACCCGGGGCACAGATACGCAGTATTTT
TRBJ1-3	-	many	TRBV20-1	CSARDGGNTIYF	TGCAGTGCTAGAGATGGGGGAAACACCATATATTTT
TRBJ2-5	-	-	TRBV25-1	CASSEGQGGQETQYF	TGTGCCAGCAGTGAAGGGCAGGGGGGCCAAGAGACCCAGTACTTC
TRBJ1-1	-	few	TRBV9	CASSVVGGAEAFF	TGTGCCAGCAGCGTAGTCGGGGGTGCTGAAGCTTTCTTT
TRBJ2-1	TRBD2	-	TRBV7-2	CASTYPGGYNEQFF	TGTGCCAGCACTTACCCCGGGGGGTACAATGAGCAGTTCTTC
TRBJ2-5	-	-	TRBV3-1	CASSQDLASEETQYF	TGTGCCAGCAGCCAAGATCTTGCCTCGGAAGAGACCCAGTACTTC
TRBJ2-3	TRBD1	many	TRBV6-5	CASRRQGSQYF	TGTGCCAGCAGGAGACAGGGATCGCAGTATTTT
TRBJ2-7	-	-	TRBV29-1	CSVRFDTSYEQYF	TGCAGCGTTCGCTTTGACACCTCCTACGAGCAGTACTTC
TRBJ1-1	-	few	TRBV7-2	CASSLAPFGAPNTEAFF	TGTGCCAGCAGCTTAGCCCCTTTTGGGGCCCCTAACACTGAAGCTTTCTTT
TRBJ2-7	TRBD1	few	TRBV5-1	CASSLNRGPTYEQYF	TGCGCCAGCAGCTTGAACAGGGGCCCCACCTACGAGCAGTACTTC
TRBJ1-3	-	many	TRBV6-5	CASSSEASGNTIYF	TGTGCCAGCAGTTCCGAAGCCTCTGGAAACACCATATATTTT
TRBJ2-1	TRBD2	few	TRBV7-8	CASISGAEQFF	TGTGCCAGCATTAGCGGGGCTGAGCAGTTCTTC
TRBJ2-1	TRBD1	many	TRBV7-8	CASSINPGQGYNEQFF	TGTGCCAGCAGCATAAATCCGGGACAGGGTTACAATGAGCAGTTCTTC
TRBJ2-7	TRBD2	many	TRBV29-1	CSVVGRAYEQYF	TGCAGCGTTGTAGGGAGGGCCTACGAGCAGTACTTC
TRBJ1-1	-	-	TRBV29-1	CSVESVQTGGEAFF	TGCAGCGTTGAATCAGTACAGACCGGCGGTGAAGCTTTCTTT
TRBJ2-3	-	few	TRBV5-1	CASSLQASTDTQYF	TGCGCCAGCAGCTTACAGGCTAGCACAGATACGCAGTATTTT
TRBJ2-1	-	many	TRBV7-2	CASSPSAGLYNEQFF	TGTGCCAGCAGCCCCTCGGCGGGACTCTACAATGAGCAGTTCTTC
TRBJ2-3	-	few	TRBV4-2	CASSQEGAFPDTQYF	TGTGCCAGCAGCCAGGAAGGCGCGTTCCCAGATACGCAGTATTTT
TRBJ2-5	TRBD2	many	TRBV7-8	CASSRTSGGRQETQYF	TGTGCCAGCAGCCGGACTAGCGGGGGCCGCCAAGAGACCCAGTACTTC
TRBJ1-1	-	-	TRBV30	CACHGRIDTEAFF	TGTGCCTGCCACGGACGGATCGACACTGAAGCTTTCTTT
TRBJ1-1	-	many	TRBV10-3	CAISGGSTEAFF	TGTGCCATCAGTGGTGGAAGCACTGAAGCTTTCTTT
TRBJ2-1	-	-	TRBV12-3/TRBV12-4	CASRPDAVYNEQFF	TGTGCCAGCAGACCGGACGCGGTTTACAATGAGCAGTTCTTC
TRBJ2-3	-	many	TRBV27	CASGRDTPPDTQYF	TGTGCCAGCGGACGGGACACCCCTCCGGATACGCAGTATTTT
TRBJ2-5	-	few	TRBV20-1	CSASEGGRVKETQYF	TGCAGTGCTAGTGAAGGCGGTCGTGTTAAAGAGACCCAGTACTTC
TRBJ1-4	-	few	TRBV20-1	CSAKTQLYEKLFF	TGCAGTGCCAAGACACAGCTATATGAAAAACTGTTTTTT
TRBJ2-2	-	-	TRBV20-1	CSAPGQKTGELFF	TGCAGTGCTCCCGGACAGAAGACCGGGGAGCTGTTTTTT
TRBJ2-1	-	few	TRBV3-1	CASTPSGSSYNEQFF	TGTGCCAGCACCCCAAGCGGTAGCTCCTACAATGAGCAGTTCTTC
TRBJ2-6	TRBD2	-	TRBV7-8	CASSHLAGGAGANVLTF	TGTGCCAGCAGCCACCTAGCGGGGGGGGCTGGGGCCAACGTCCTGACTTTC